This TCR beta chain is drawn from a study of cytomegalovirus exposure and HLA in healthy donors. Primers included in the PCR were 60 Vbeta and 13 Jbeta primers. The repertoire was sequenced with immunoSEQ multiplex PCR; TCRdb's copy has only in-frame clones and lacks some. Seen here are 99,000 or so clones, under 85% observed once, and the top ten hold approximately 2.2%. Germline-derived CDR1 and CDR2 are LGHNA and YSLEER. The CDR3 covers 18 residues. The trim removed 1 base at V and 0 bases at J, leaving 5 bases unmatched. The receptor comes from a young man in good health and CMV-seronegative. V is TRBV4-3 and J is TRBJ2-2; 10 bases align to TRBD2. Sample: PBMCs. CDR3 sequence (DNA): TGCGCCAGCAGCCAAGGGACTAGCGGAAGAACGAACACCGGGGAGCTGTTTTTT. Residues: CASSQGTSGRTNTGELFF.